This entry lists 25 T cell receptor beta chains sequenced from one sample in a study of T cell responses to AZD1222 COVID-19 vaccine. Profiling relied on immunoSEQ multiplex PCR, and the TCRdb table lists in-frame clones only, not all of them. The sample has 100,000 to 120,000 clones, over 85% seen once; the top ten hold over 12%. Sequencing used peripheral blood, obtained 28 days after the second AZD1222 dose. These receptors all stem from an adult who received the AZD1222 COVID-19 vaccine.

The V and J genes are TRBV18 and TRBJ2-1; perhaps TRBD1 as D (6 bases). The CDR3 has 16 amino acids. V was cut by 6 bases and J by 3 bases, with 18 bases left in between. In germline, CDR1 is KGHSH, CDR2 LQKENI. Here the CDR3 DNA reads TGTGCCAGCTCCCCTCTTTCCGGGGACAACTACAATGAGCAGTTCTTC. Its protein product is CASSPLSGDNYNEQFF.

This rearrangement joins TRBV7-2 to TRBJ2-5, with 9 bases identical to TRBD2. Germline CDR1 and CDR2: SGHTA and FQGNSA. The CDR3 loop spans 13 amino acids. V lost 8 bases to trimming and J lost 5 bases; unmatched junction nucleotides: 6. The CDR3 coding sequence is TGTGCCAGCGCTAGCGGGAATAGCGAGACCCAGTACTTC. It specifies CASASGNSETQYF.

This clone has a single count. The gene calls are TRBV7-2 and TRBJ2-6; TRBD1 aligns across 7 bases. The ends lost 6 bases at V and 0 bases at J; junction bases unmatched: 11. This CDR3 region has 18 residues. CDR1 is SGHTA and CDR2 is FQGNSA in the germline V gene. CDR3 coding DNA: TGTGCCAGCAGATCCAGGACAGGCAGATACTCTGGGGCCAACGTCCTGACTTTC. Translated, it gives CASRSRTGRYSGANVLTF.

Worth noting for this clone: The same CDR3 also results from other DNA sequences found in this sample. The V and J genes are TRBV7-9 and TRBJ1-2, with D perhaps matching TRBD1 (5 bases). The V gene's germline CDR1 is SEHNR and CDR2 FQNEAQ (reference sequence). This CDR3 comprises 13 residues. The V gene lost 3 bases and the J gene lost 4 bases, with 9 bases spanning the gap. CDR3 nucleotide sequence: TGTGCCAGCAGCTTGGAAGGGGCCTATGGCTACACCTTC. Protein product: CASSLEGAYGYTF.

The chain is built from TRBV28 and TRBJ2-5; 8 bases are a match to TRBD2. The CDR3 covers 14 residues. The V segment lost 3 bases and the J segment 7 bases; nucleotides outside the gene matches: 7. Germline V gives CDR1 MDHEN, CDR2 SYDVKM. CDR3 sequence reads: CASSFWTSSLTQYF. CDR3 DNA sequence: TGTGCCAGCAGTTTCTGGACTAGCAGTTTGACCCAGTACTTC.

V usage is TRBV2 and J usage is TRBJ1-5; TRBD1 matches at 7 bases. Germline CDR1 SNHLY, CDR2 FYNNEI. The CDR3 extends over 15 amino acids. V was clipped by 3 bases and J by 1 base; unmatched bases: 3. The CDR3 DNA reads TGTGCCAGCAGTGAGAGGGGACAGAGCAATCAGCCCCAGCATTTT. It specifies CASSERGQSNQPQHF.

J is TRBJ1-2 and V is TRBV28, with D perhaps matching TRBD1 (5 bases). Trimming took off 2 bases at V and 6 bases at J, with 16 bases between the two ends. The germline V gene encodes CDR1 MDHEN and CDR2 SYDVKM. CDR3 length: 15 residues. In DNA form, the CDR3 reads TGTGCCAGCAGTTTAGGGGGGAATGACCCTAATGGCTACACCTTC. Its translation: CASSLGGNDPNGYTF.

The chain uses TRBV6-5 and TRBJ2-5, with TRBD1 identical over 7 bases. The trim removed 7 bases at V and 1 base at J, leaving 3 bases unmatched. Germline values: CDR1 MNHEY, CDR2 SVGAGI. This CDR3 comprises 13 residues. The CDR3 coding sequence is TGTGCCAGCACCGGGACAGTCCAAGAGACCCAGTACTTC. Its protein product is CASTGTVQETQYF.

The chain has TRBV29-1 and TRBJ1-5; D remains ambiguous. Germline V CDR1 and CDR2: SQVTM, ANQGSEA. The CDR3 covers 13 residues. The V gene lost 4 bases and the J gene lost 6 bases, with 13 bases spanning the gap. CDR3 in DNA: TGCAGCGTTGGGGGTCTCGGCGGTCAGCCCCAGCATTTT. Amino acids: CSVGGLGGQPQHF.

This clone came up once. Other DNA sequences in the sample encode the same CDR3. This chain connects TRBV28 to TRBJ2-7, with 7 positions matching TRBD2. Germline V gives CDR1 MDHEN, CDR2 SYDVKM. This CDR3 has 14 amino acids. The ends lost 3 bases at V and 0 bases at J; junction bases unmatched: 2. The CDR3 coding sequence is TGTGCCAGCAGTTTGGGCGGGAGCTCCTACGAGCAGTACTTC. This sequence encodes CASSLGGSSYEQYF.

This clone showed up just a few times. The V and J genes are TRBV7-8 and TRBJ1-2, with D unresolved. V gave up 6 bases and J gave up 1 base, with 12 bases separating them. The CDR3 spans 14 residues. CDR1 is SGHVS and CDR2 is FQNEAQ in the germline V gene. This chain's CDR3 is CASRGGLNNYGYTF. CDR3 bases: TGTGCCAGCAGAGGAGGACTTAATAACTATGGCTACACCTTC.

J is TRBJ1-4 and V is TRBV19; tentative D call: TRBD1 (5 bases). Germline V CDR1 and CDR2: LNHDA, SQIVND (reference sequence). Trimming took 7 bases from V and 3 from J, leaving 12 bases between them. The CDR3 extends over 14 amino acids. The chain's CDR3 is CASTGGGANEKLFF. The CDR3 region has the DNA TGTGCCAGTACCGGCGGGGGGGCTAATGAAAAACTGTTTTTT.

The CDR3, as DNA: TGTGCCAGCGGCAAGGGACAGAACTATGGCTACACCTTC. Translated: CASGKGQNYGYTF. The J gene is TRBJ1-2, the V gene TRBV12-3 or TRBV12-4; TRBD1 agrees at 7 bases. The V segment lost 8 bases and the J segment 2 bases; nucleotides outside the gene matches: 5. The CDR3 extends over 13 amino acids.

V usage is TRBV7-3 and J usage is TRBJ2-1; 9 bases are shared with TRBD2. With 5 bases clipped from V and 8 bases from J, the junction kept 4 bases outside the gene matches. CDR3 length: 13 amino acids. Germline CDR1 and CDR2: SGHTA and FQGTGA. The CDR3 nucleotides read TGTGCCAGCAGCCCAGCGGGGGGCTATGAGCAGTTCTTC. Translating it yields CASSPAGGYEQFF.

V usage is TRBV5-4 and J usage is TRBJ2-7, with 14 bases aligning to TRBD2. Germline V CDR1 and CDR2: SGHNT, YYREEE (reference sequence). The CDR3 runs 16 residues. V gave up 3 bases and J gave up 0 bases; unmatched junction bases: 2. The DNA for the CDR3 is TGTGCCAGCAGCTCGGGACTAGCGGGAGTCTCCTACGAGCAGTACTTC. Encoded protein: CASSSGLAGVSYEQYF.

The V gene is TRBV27, the J gene TRBJ2-5; 7 nucleotides align to TRBD1. CDR1 is MNHEY, CDR2 SMNVEV, per germline (reference sequence). The junction had 11 bases not matched to a gene; V was cut back by 2 bases and J by 5 bases. CDR3 length equals 16 residues. CDR3 loop: CASSLTPTGVGETQYF. The DNA of the CDR3 is TGTGCCAGCAGTTTAACACCTACAGGGGTAGGGGAGACCCAGTACTTC.

This chain joins TRBV19 and TRBJ1-5, with D possibly being TRBD1 (6 bases). V lost 4 bases and J 5 bases, leaving 18 bases between the germline ends. CDR1 is LNHDA and CDR2 is SQIVND in the germline V gene (reference sequence). The CDR3 covers 16 residues. In DNA form, the CDR3 reads TGTGCCAGTAGTAGACAGGACCTCCGTGGGGATCAGCCCCAGCATTTT. Translating it yields CASSRQDLRGDQPQHF. The whole variable domain, remainder taken from reference TRBV19 and TRBJ1-5, is DGGITQSPKYLFRKEGQNVTLSCEQNLNHDAMYWYRQDPGQGLRLIYYSQIVNDFQKGDIAEGYSVSREKKESFPLTVTSAQKNPTAFYLCASSRQDLRGDQPQHFGDGTRLSIL.

The CDR3 bases are TGTGCCACCAGCAGAACGTTGGATACGCAGTATTTT. Its protein is CATSRTLDTQYF. The chain combines TRBV15 with TRBJ2-3; D is unclear. Germline CDR1 and CDR2: LNHNV and YYDKDF (reference sequence). This CDR3 has 12 amino acids. Trimming removed 2 bases from V and 6 bases from J, with 6 bases in between.

This rearrangement joins TRBV11-3 to TRBJ1-1; D is unresolved. The CDR3 has 17 residues. The ends were cut back, 4 bases at V and 3 bases at J, with 21 bases in the middle. CDR1 and CDR2 from the germline V gene are SGHNT and YENEEA. CDR3 protein: CASSSQWGPGSDTEAFF. The CDR3 coding sequence is TGTGCCAGCAGCTCCCAATGGGGTCCGGGGTCAGACACTGAAGCTTTCTTT.

J is TRBJ2-5 and V is TRBV5-1, with D possibly TRBD1 on 5 matching bases. CDR3 size: 14 residues. The germline V gene has CDR1 SGHRS and CDR2 YFSETQ. V shed 0 bases and J shed 5 bases, with 11 bases lying between them. The CDR3 loop is CASSLDRGSETQYF. CDR3 in DNA: TGCGCCAGCAGCTTGGATAGGGGCAGTGAGACCCAGTACTTC.

The V and J genes are TRBV13 and TRBJ2-3; possibly TRBD2 for D (5 bases). Germline V gene data show CDR1 as PRHDT and CDR2 as FYEKMQ (reference sequence). Trimming removed 0 bases from V and 3 bases from J, with 10 bases in between. The CDR3 spans 15 residues. CDR3 coding DNA: TGTGCCAGCAGCTTAGGCATGGCGGGTACAGATACGCAGTATTTT. It encodes CASSLGMAGTDTQYF.

This clone was counted a few times. The chain recombines TRBV4-1 with TRBJ2-7; D call uncertain. Trimming shortened V by 3 bases and J by 6 bases, and 21 bases separated the two germline ends. In germline, CDR1 is MGHRA, CDR2 YSYEKL. CDR3 length equals 16 residues. The CDR3 loop is CASSQTSGPRGREQYF. For the CDR3, the DNA is TGCGCCAGCAGCCAGACCTCGGGCCCCCGAGGCCGCGAGCAGTACTTC.

The V call is TRBV28, the J call TRBJ2-2, with a weak D call TRBD2 (6 bases). Trimming stripped 2 bases from V and 6 bases from J, with 13 bases between. Germline CDR1 reads MDHEN; CDR2 reads SYDVKM. This CDR3 is built from 15 residues. The CDR3: CASSLPSLASGELFF. The CDR3 nucleotides read TGTGCCAGCAGTTTACCTTCTCTAGCGTCCGGGGAGCTGTTTTTT. Looking up the rest from reference TRBV28 and TRBJ2-2 gives the full variable domain: DVKVTQSSRYLVKRTGEKVFLECVQDMDHENMFWYRQDPGLGLRLIYFSYDVKMKEKGDIPEGYSVSREKKERFSLILESASTNQTSMYLCASSLPSLASGELFFGEGSRLTVL.

This chain uses TRBV19 with TRBJ1-2; TRBD1 might be the D (5 bases). Germline assignment: CDR1 LNHDA and CDR2 SQIVND (reference sequence). The CDR3 is 14 residues long. Trimming cost V 9 bases and J 4 bases, with 18 bases left between them. CDR3 coding DNA: TGTGCCAGCCGACCCCGTGACAGATCCTATGGCTACACCTTC. Translated, it gives CASRPRDRSYGYTF.

The chain uses TRBV5-1 and TRBJ2-3; TRBD1 is a possible D gene (6 bases). This CDR3 spans 14 amino acids. Deletions cut 9 bases from V and 2 bases from J, with 16 bases between. CDR1 SGHRS and CDR2 YFSETQ come from the germline V gene. For the CDR3, the DNA is TGCGCCACAAGACAGGAACAAGACACAGATACGCAGTATTTT. Its translation is CATRQEQDTDTQYF.